This entry lists 15 T cell receptor beta chains sequenced from one sample in a study of T cells in Graves' hyperthyroidism and ophthalmopathy. Amplification yielded TCR beta CDR3 regions, with RNA transcripts as the source. TCR CDR3 regions were first amplified by RT-PCR with HTBI primers. TCRdb ran MiXCR on the multiplex PCR reads and lists one entry per CDR3 protein. The sample has under 800,000 distinct CDR3 sequences; 13% to 15% are singletons. The source material was blood. Every receptor here comes from a woman under 30 with Graves' hyperthyroidism.

The chain uses TRBV7-9 and TRBJ2-2; no clear D gene. V was shortened by 1 base and J by 4 bases, with 7 bases between the two germline ends. The CDR3 runs 14 residues. Germline CDR1 and CDR2: SEHNR and FQNEAQ (reference sequence). The CDR3 here is CASSLEPLTGELFF. As DNA, the CDR3 is TGTGCCAGCAGCTTAGAGCCCCTCACCGGGGAGCTGTTTTTT.

V and J are TRBV27 and TRBJ2-2; D gene ambiguous. The CDR3 consists of 15 residues. With 4 bases removed from V and 2 bases from J, the gap between germline ends came to 11 bases. The germline V gene has CDR1 MNHEY and CDR2 SMNVEV (reference sequence). Written as DNA, the CDR3 is TGTGCCAGCAGTTCCCGCATCGACAACACCGGGGAGCTGTTTTTT. Its protein is CASSSRIDNTGELFF.

This clonotype has a count of ten or more. V gene TRBV2 combines with J gene TRBJ2-7; 9 nucleotides align to TRBD2. This CDR3 has 14 amino acids. The V and J ends lost 4 bases and 2 bases, in that order; junction bases with no gene match: 3. In germline, CDR1 is SNHLY, CDR2 FYNNEI. In DNA, the CDR3 is TGTGCCAGCAGTGGGGAGCGGGAGGCCTACGAGCAGTACTTC. Amino acids: CASSGEREAYEQYF.

This clonotype appeared many times. The chain uses TRBV30 and TRBJ1-1, with D maybe TRBD1 (6 bases). In germline, CDR1 is GTSNPN, CDR2 SVGIG (reference sequence). This CDR3 comprises 15 residues. V shed 5 bases and J shed 4 bases, with 20 bases lying between them. CDR3 in DNA: TGTGCCTGGTTCGATCCTCCCAGGGGCTCCACTGAAGCTTTCTTT. It yields the protein CAWFDPPRGSTEAFF. The full variable domain, its missing parts supplied by reference TRBV30 and TRBJ1-1, is SQTIHQWPATLVQPVGSPLSLECTVEGTSNPNLYWYRQAAGRGLQLLFYSVGIGQISSEVPQNLSASRPQDRQFILSSKKLLLSDSGFYLCAWFDPPRGSTEAFFGQGTRLTVV.

This clonotype was seen a few times. The chain employs TRBV12-3 or TRBV12-4 and TRBJ2-4; D ambiguous. This CDR3 has 13 amino acids. Trimming removed 5 bases from V and 7 bases from J, with 12 bases in between. CDR3 DNA: TGTGCCAGCAGTCAGGTCGTGAGGAACATTCAGTACTTC. Encoded protein: CASSQVVRNIQYF.

The gene calls are TRBV29-1 and TRBJ2-5, with a possible D match to TRBD2 (6 bases). The CDR3 consists of 14 residues. Trimming took off 5 bases at V and 5 bases at J, with 18 bases between the two ends. Germline V lookup: CDR1 SQVTM, CDR2 ANQGSEA. CDR3 sequence (DNA): TGCAGCGTTCCCTGGTCGGGAGTTCTGGAGACCCAGTACTTC. It is translated as CSVPWSGVLETQYF.

V and J are TRBV18 and TRBJ2-1; 10 nucleotides match TRBD2. The CDR3 runs to 15 residues. Trimming cost V 3 bases and J 11 bases; bases outside gene matches: 10. Germline V gene data show CDR1 as KGHSH and CDR2 as LQKENI. The CDR3 DNA reads as TGTGCCAGCTCACCTATAGCGGGAGGAATCTATAAGCAGTTCTTC. Amino acid sequence: CASSPIAGGIYKQFF.

This clonotype was seen more than once but under ten times. The J gene is TRBJ2-3, the V gene TRBV30; 8 bases map to TRBD2. Germline V gene data show CDR1 as GTSNPN and CDR2 as SVGIG (reference sequence). The CDR3 runs 15 residues. The J segment lost 4 bases and the V segment lost 4 bases, leaving 10 bases of the junction unmatched. In DNA form, the CDR3 reads TGTGCCTGGACACTCCTAGCGGGTGGTCCAGATACGCAGTATTTT. The encoded protein is CAWTLLAGGPDTQYF.

This clonotype came up a few times. The DNA of the CDR3 is TGCAGCATCTCCTGGATGAAGACCTACAATGAGCAGTTCTTC. The encoded protein is CSISWMKTYNEQFF. This chain joins TRBV29-1 and TRBJ2-1; the D is unclear. The CDR3 is made up of 14 amino acids. Germline CDR1 reads SQVTM; CDR2 reads ANQGSEA. Trimming took 8 bases from V and 2 from J, leaving 16 bases between them.

As concerns this clonotype: One end of the junction varies from germline; a read error may be responsible. The gene calls are TRBV4-2 and TRBJ2-1; D perhaps matches TRBD2 (6 bases). The CDR3 is 13 amino acids. The V gene's germline CDR1 is LGHNA and CDR2 YNFKEQ. The CDR3 loop is CASSQDWGTRFIF. CDR3 nucleotide sequence: TGTGCCAGCAGCCAAGATTGGGGGACTCGTTTCATCTTC.

This clonotype showed up many times. This chain uses TRBV6-6 with TRBJ1-1; TRBD1 matches 8 bases. The CDR3 totals 16 residues. CDR1 is MNHNY, CDR2 SVGAGI, per germline (reference sequence). Trimming took 0 bases from V and 6 from J; bases not matched to a gene: 9. CDR3 bases: TGTGCCAGCAGTTACTCAAGGACAGGGTTGGGGTCTGAAGCTTTCTTT. It is translated as CASSYSRTGLGSEAFF.

This clonotype was observed at least ten times. This chain connects TRBV28 to TRBJ2-5; TRBD2 is a possible D gene (6 bases). The CDR3 is 17 amino acids. Germline V gene lookup returns CDR1 MDHEN and CDR2 SYDVKM. The V end was cut by 5 bases, the J end by 5 bases, with 24 bases between. The DNA for the CDR3 is TGTGCCAGCAGTCCCAGGGTGCGCGGGAAAATCCGGGAGACCCAGTACTTC. The encoded protein is CASSPRVRGKIRETQYF.

This clonotype was observed a handful of times. The chain links TRBV27 to TRBJ1-2, with TRBD1 matching 10 bases. Germline CDR1 reads MNHEY; CDR2 reads SMNVEV (reference sequence). V was pared by 1 base and J by 5 bases, with 7 bases of the junction left unmatched. CDR3 length: 16 amino acids. The CDR3 protein is CASSLWDRGFPYGYTF. Written as DNA, the CDR3 is TGTGCCAGCAGTTTATGGGACAGGGGTTTCCCTTATGGCTACACCTTC.

The V gene is TRBV24-1, the J gene TRBJ2-1, with 11 bases that match TRBD2. V was pared by 5 bases and J by 1 base, with 9 bases of the junction left unmatched. Germline V gene lookup returns CDR1 KGHDR and CDR2 SFDVKD. The CDR3 extends over 18 amino acids. The CDR3 is CATSAVAGGPGSYNEQFF. The DNA of the CDR3 is TGTGCCACCAGTGCGGTAGCGGGAGGGCCTGGATCCTACAATGAGCAGTTCTTC.

This clonotype was counted many times. The chain couples TRBV7-8 to TRBJ2-7; D gene ambiguous. CDR1 is SGHVS, CDR2 FQNEAQ, per germline. The CDR3 loop spans 15 amino acids. Trimming removed 1 base from V and 0 bases from J, with 10 bases in between. The CDR3 DNA is TGTGCCAGCAGCTTAGTAGGGCGGAGCTCCTACGAGCAGTACTTC. Protein: CASSLVGRSSYEQYF.